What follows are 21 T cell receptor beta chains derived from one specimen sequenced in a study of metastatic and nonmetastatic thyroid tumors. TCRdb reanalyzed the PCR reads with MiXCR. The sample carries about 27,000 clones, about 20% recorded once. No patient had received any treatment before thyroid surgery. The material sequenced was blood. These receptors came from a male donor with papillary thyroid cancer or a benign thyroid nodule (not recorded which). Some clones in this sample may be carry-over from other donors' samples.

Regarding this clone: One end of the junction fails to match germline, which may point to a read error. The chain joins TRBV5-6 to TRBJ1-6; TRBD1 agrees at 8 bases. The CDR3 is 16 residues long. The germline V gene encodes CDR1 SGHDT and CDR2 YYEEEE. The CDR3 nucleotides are TGTGCCATCAGCTTAGCGGGACAGGTACTACGGTCACCCCTCCACTTT. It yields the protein CAISLAGQVLRSPLHF.

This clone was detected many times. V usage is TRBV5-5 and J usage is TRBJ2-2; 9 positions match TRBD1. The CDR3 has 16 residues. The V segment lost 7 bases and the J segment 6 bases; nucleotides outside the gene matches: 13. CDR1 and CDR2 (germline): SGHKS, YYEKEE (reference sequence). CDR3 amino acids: CASHPSGTGIPGELFF. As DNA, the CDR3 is TGTGCCAGCCACCCGAGCGGGACAGGGATCCCCGGGGAGCTGTTTTTT. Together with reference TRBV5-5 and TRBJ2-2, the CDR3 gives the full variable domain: DAGVTQSPTHLIKTRGQQVTLRCSPISGHKSVSWYQQVLGQGPQFIFQYYEKEERGRGNFPDRFSARQFPNYSSELNVNALLLGDSALYLCASHPSGTGIPGELFFGEGSRLTVL.

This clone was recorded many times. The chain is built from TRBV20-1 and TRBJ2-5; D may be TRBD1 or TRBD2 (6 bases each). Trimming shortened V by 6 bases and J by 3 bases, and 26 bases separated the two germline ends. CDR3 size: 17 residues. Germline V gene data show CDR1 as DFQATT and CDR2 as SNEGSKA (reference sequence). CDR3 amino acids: CSAIWTEAGWGKETQYF. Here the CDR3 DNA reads TGCAGTGCAATATGGACAGAAGCGGGCTGGGGGAAAGAGACCCAGTACTTC.

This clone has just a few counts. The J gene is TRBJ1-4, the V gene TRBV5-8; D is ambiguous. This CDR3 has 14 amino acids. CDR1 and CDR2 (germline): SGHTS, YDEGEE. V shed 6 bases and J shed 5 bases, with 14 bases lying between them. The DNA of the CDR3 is TGTGCCAGCACCAAACAGAGTCAGAATGAAAAACTGTTTTTT. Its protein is CASTKQSQNEKLFF.

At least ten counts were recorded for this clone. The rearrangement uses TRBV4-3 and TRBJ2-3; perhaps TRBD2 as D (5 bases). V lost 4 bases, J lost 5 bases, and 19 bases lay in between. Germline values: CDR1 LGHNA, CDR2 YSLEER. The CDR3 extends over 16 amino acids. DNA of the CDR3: TGCGCCAGCAGCCCGAAGGAAGCGGTTGGCGGAGATACGCAGTATTTT. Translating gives CASSPKEAVGGDTQYF.

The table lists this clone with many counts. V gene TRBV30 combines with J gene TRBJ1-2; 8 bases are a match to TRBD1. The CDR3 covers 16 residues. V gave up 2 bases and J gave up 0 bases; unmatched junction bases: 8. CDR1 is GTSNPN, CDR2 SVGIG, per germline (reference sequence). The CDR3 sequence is CAWSLRTGPTNYGYTF. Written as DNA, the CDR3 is TGTGCCTGGAGTTTGCGGACAGGGCCCACTAACTATGGCTACACCTTC.

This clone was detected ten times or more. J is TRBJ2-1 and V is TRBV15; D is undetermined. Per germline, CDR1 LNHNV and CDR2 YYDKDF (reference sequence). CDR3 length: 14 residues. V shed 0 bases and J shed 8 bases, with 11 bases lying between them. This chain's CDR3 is CATSRDPADHEQFF. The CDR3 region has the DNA TGTGCCACCAGCAGAGATCCGGCAGACCATGAGCAGTTCTTC.

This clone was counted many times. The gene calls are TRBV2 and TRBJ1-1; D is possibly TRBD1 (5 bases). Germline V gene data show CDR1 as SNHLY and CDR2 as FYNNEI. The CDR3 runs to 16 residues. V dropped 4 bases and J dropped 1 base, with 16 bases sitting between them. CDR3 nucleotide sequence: TGTGCCAGCAGTGCTGGTATGGGACGGCCGAACACTGAAGCTTTCTTT. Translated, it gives CASSAGMGRPNTEAFF.

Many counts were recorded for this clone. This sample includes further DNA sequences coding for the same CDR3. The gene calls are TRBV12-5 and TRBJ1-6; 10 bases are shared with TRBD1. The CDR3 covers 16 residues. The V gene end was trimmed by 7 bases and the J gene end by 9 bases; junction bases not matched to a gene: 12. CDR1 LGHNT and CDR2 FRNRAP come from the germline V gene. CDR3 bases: TGTGCTAGTGCCCTTAAACGGGACAGGGGTCTTTCACCCCTCCACTTT. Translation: CASALKRDRGLSPLHF.

In DNA, the CDR3 is TGTGCCAGCAGCCCAGCGGGAGTGGACGAGACCCAGTACTTC. Protein sequence: CASSPAGVDETQYF. The chain links TRBV7-2 to TRBJ2-5; TRBD2 aligns across 8 bases. The CDR3 has 14 amino acids. Germline V gene sequence: CDR1 SGHTA, CDR2 FQGNSA. J was trimmed by 5 bases and V by 5 bases; bases with no gene match: 7.

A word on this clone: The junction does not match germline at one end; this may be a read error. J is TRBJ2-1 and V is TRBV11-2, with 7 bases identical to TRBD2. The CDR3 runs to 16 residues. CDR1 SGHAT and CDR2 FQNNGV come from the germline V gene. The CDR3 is CATSLERLAAYIEQFF. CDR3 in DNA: TGTGCCACCAGCTTAGAAAGACTAGCTGCTTACATTGAGCAGTTCTTC.

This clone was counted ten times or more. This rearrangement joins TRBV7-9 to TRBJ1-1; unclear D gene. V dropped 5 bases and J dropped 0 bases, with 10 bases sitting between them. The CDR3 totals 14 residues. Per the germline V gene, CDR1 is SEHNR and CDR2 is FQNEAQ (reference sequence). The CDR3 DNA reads TGTGCCAGCAGCCCCCCCAACCTGAACACTGAAGCTTTCTTT. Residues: CASSPPNLNTEAFF.

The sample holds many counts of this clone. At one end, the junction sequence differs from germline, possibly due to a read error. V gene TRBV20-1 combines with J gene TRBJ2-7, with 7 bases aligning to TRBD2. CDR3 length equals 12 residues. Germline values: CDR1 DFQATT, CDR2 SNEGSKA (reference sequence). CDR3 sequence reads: CSYSGSSYGQYF. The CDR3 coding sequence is TGCAGTTATAGCGGGTCCTCCTACGGGCAGTACTTC.

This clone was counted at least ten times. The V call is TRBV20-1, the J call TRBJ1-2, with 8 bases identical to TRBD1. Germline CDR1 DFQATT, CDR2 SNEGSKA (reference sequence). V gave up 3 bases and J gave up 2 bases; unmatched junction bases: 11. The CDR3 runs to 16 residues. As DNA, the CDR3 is TGCAGTGCTAGCGTTAGGACAGGGACCGAAAACTATGGCTACACCTTC. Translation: CSASVRTGTENYGYTF.

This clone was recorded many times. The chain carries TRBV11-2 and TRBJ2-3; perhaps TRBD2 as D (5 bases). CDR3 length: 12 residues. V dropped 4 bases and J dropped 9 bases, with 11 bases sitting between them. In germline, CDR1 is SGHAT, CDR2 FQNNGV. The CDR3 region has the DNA TGTGCCAGCAGCTCGGGGTCCTACACGCAGTATTTT. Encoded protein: CASSSGSYTQYF.

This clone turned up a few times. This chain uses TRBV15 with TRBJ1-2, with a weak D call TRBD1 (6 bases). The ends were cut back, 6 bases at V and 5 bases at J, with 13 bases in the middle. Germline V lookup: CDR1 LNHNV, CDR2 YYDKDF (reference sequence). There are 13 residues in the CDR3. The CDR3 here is CATRSGQRYGYTF. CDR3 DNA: TGTGCCACCAGAAGCGGACAGCGATATGGCTACACCTTC.

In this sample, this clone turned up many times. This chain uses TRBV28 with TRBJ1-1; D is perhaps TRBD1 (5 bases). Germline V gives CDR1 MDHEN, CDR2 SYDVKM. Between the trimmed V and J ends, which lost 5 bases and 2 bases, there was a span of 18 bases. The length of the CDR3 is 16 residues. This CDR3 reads CASSPNRDGHNTEAFF. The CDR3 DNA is TGTGCCAGCAGTCCGAACCGGGACGGACACAACACTGAAGCTTTCTTT.

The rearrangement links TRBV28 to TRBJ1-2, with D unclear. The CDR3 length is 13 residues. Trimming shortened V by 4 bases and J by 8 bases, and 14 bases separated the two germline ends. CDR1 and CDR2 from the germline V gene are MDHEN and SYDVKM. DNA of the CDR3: TGTGCCAGCAGTTCCGGACGGACTATGGGCTACACCTTC. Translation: CASSSGRTMGYTF.

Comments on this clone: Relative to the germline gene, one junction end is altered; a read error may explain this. The DNA of the CDR3 is TGTGCCAGAAGTTCGGGACTGAAGCAGGGGACCCAGTGCTTC. Translated, it gives CARSSGLKQGTQCF. The genes are TRBV6-5 and TRBJ2-5; D may correspond to TRBD1 or TRBD2 (6 bases each). Germline assignment: CDR1 MNHEY and CDR2 SVGAGI. This CDR3 spans 14 amino acids.

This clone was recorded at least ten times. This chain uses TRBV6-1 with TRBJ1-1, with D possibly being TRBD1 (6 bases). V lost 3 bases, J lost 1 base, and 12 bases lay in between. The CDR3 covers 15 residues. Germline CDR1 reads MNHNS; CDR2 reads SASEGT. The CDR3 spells CASSEYEQGNTEAFF. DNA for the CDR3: TGTGCCAGCAGTGAGTATGAACAGGGGAACACTGAAGCTTTCTTT.

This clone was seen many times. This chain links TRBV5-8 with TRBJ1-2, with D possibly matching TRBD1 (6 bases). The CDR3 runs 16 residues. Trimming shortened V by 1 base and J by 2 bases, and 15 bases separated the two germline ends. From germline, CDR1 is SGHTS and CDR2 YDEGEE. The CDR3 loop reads CASSLSFYRENYGYTF. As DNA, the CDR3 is TGTGCCAGCAGCTTGTCGTTCTACAGGGAGAACTATGGCTACACCTTC. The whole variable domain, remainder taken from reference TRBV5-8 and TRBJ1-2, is EAGVTQSPTHLIKTRGQQATLRCSPISGHTSVYWYQQALGLGLQFLLWYDEGEERNRGNFPPRFSGRQFPNYSSELNVNALELEDSALYLCASSLSFYRENYGYTFGSGTRLTVV.